These 8 T cell receptor beta chains share one sample of origin, sequenced in a study of blood T cell repertoires in COVID-19. Assay: immunoSEQ multiplex PCR; the TCRdb copy retains only in-frame clones and omits some. The sample includes some 390,000 clones, 89% of them seen just once. Sequenced material: peripheral blood. Source of these receptors: a woman aged 40 to 55 with COVID-19, enrolled during active disease.

This chain links TRBV6-6 with TRBJ1-3, with 7 bases lining up with TRBD1. The CDR3 runs to 16 residues. The V segment lost 2 bases and the J segment 8 bases; nucleotides outside the gene matches: 12. CDR1 is MNHNY and CDR2 is SVGAGI in the germline V gene (reference sequence). CDR3 nucleotide sequence: TGTGCCAGCAGTTACCGATCAGGGGGGCTTGTAGACACCATATATTTT. It translates to CASSYRSGGLVDTIYF.

This chain connects TRBV30 to TRBJ1-4, with D maybe TRBD1 (5 bases). Trimming stripped 3 bases from V and 10 bases from J, with 12 bases between. Germline V gene data show CDR1 as GTSNPN and CDR2 as SVGIG (reference sequence). CDR3 length equals 12 residues. CDR3 sequence reads: CAWSPGGGKLFF. In DNA form, the CDR3 reads TGTGCCTGGAGCCCTGGGGGAGGAAAACTGTTTTTT. Combining the CDR3 with reference TRBV30 and TRBJ1-4 gives the whole variable domain SQTIHQWPATLVQPVGSPLSLECTVEGTSNPNLYWYRQAAGRGLQLLFYSVGIGQISSEVPQNLSASRPQDRQFILSSKKLLLSDSGFYLCAWSPGGGKLFFGSGTQLSVL.

CDR3 sequence: CASSPLPYRDNSPLHF. The CDR3 DNA reads as TGTGCCAGCTCACCCCTACCATACAGGGATAATTCACCCCTCCACTTT. V and J are TRBV18 and TRBJ1-6, with TRBD1 as a possible D gene (6 bases). Trimming removed 3 bases at V and 5 bases at J, with 14 bases between. The CDR3 contains 16 residues. The germline gives CDR1 KGHSH, CDR2 LQKENI.

This clone has just a few counts. The genes are TRBV12-3 or TRBV12-4 and TRBJ1-2, with TRBD1 as a possible D gene (5 bases). The CDR3 sequence is 13 residues long. V was pared by 7 bases and J by 8 bases, with 17 bases between. The CDR3 reads CASTLGAGWGYTF. In DNA, the CDR3 is TGTGCCAGCACTCTTGGGGCAGGGTGGGGCTACACCTTC.

This clone has a single count. The V and J genes are TRBV27 and TRBJ2-1; 12 bases are shared with TRBD2. This CDR3 is built from 15 residues. CDR1 MNHEY and CDR2 SMNVEV come from the germline V gene (reference sequence). The V and J ends lost 5 bases and 4 bases, in that order; junction bases with no gene match: 3. DNA of the CDR3: TGTGCCAGCAGTCTGACTAGCGGGGGTTACAATGAGCAGTTCTTC. Translating it yields CASSLTSGGYNEQFF.

This clone showed up just a few times. The V gene is TRBV18, the J gene TRBJ1-2; TRBD1 might be the D (6 bases). Germline CDR1 and CDR2: KGHSH and LQKENI. Trimming pared 6 bases from V and 4 bases from J, leaving 15 bases between. The CDR3 loop spans 14 amino acids. The CDR3 nucleotides read TGTGCCAGCTCGCTCAACAGGGAGACCTATGGCTACACCTTC. Translated: CASSLNRETYGYTF.

The chain has TRBV7-3 and TRBJ2-7; 9 positions match TRBD1. CDR1 is SGHTA, CDR2 FQGTGA, per germline. This CDR3 is 15 amino acids long. V lost 5 bases to trimming and J lost 6 bases; unmatched junction nucleotides: 11. CDR3 coding DNA: TGTGCCAGCAGCCCGTTCGGGGGGACAGGGAGCGAGCAGTACTTC. Its protein product is CASSPFGGTGSEQYF. The variable domain in full, with the rest retrieved from reference TRBV7-3 and TRBJ2-7, is GAGVSQTPSNKVTEKGKYVELRCDPISGHTALYWYRQSLGQGPEFLIYFQGTGAADDSGLPNDRFFAVRPEGSVSTLKIQRTERGDSAVYLCASSPFGGTGSEQYFGPGTRLTVT.

The chain uses TRBV5-1 and TRBJ2-3; 13 nucleotides align to TRBD2. CDR3 length: 15 amino acids. Losses at the gene ends were 4 bases for V and 3 bases for J; bases not matched to a gene: 2. Germline loops: CDR1 SGHRS, CDR2 YFSETQ. CDR3 protein: CASSRTSGGTDTQYF. The CDR3 DNA is TGCGCCAGCAGCCGGACTAGCGGGGGAACAGATACGCAGTATTTT.